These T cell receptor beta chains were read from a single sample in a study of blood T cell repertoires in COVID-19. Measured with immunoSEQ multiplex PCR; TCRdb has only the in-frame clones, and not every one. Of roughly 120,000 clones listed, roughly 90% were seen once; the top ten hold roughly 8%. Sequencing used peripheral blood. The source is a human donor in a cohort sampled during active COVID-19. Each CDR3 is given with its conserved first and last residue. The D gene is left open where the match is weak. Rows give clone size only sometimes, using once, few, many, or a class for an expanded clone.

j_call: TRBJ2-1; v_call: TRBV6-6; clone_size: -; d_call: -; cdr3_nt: TGTGCCAGCAGTTACTCGCGGGTTTACAATGAGCAGTTCTTC; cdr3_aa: CASSYSRVYNEQFF
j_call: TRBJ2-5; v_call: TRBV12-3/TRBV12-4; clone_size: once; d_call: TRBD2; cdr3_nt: TGTGCCAGCAGTCCCGGGAGGGGGGAGACCCAGTACTTC; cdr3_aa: CASSPGRGETQYF
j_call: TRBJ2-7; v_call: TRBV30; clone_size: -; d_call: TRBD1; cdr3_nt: TGTGCCTGGAGTAGAGCGGGACAGGGTTTGGACGAGCAGTACTTC; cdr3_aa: CAWSRAGQGLDEQYF
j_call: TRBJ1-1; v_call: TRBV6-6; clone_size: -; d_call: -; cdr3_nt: TGTGCCAGCAGTGTGAACAGGGATGAAGCTTTCTTT; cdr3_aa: CASSVNRDEAFF
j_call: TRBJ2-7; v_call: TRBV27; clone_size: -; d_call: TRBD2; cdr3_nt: TGTGCCAGCAGTCCCCTTGGACTAGGAAACTACGAGCAGTACTTC; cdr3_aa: CASSPLGLGNYEQYF
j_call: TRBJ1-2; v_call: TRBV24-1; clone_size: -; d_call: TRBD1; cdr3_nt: TGTGCCACCAGTGACGGACAGGGGGCAGGTGGCTACACCTTC; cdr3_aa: CATSDGQGAGGYTF
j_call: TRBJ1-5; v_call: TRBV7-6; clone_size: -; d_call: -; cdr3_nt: TGTGCCAGCAGCTTAGGGACTGCAAATAGCAATCAGCCCCAGCATTTT; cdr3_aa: CASSLGTANSNQPQHF
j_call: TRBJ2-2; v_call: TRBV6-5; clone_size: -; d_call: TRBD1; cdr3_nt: TGTGCCAGCATCCGGGACAGGGACACCGGGGAGCTGTTTTTT; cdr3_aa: CASIRDRDTGELFF
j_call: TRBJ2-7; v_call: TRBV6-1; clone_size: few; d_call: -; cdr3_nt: TGTGCCAGCAGTGAACGGGGGTCTCGCTCCTACGAGCAGTACTTC; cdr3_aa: CASSERGSRSYEQYF
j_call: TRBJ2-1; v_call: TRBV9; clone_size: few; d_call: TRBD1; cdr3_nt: TGTGCCAGCAGCGTAAAGGACAGGGACCACAATGAGCAGTTCTTC; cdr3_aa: CASSVKDRDHNEQFF
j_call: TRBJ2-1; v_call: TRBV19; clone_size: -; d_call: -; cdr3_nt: TGTGCCAGTAGTCCCCTTCCGGGCCAACGCGGGAACGAGCAGTTCTTC; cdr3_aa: CASSPLPGQRGNEQFF
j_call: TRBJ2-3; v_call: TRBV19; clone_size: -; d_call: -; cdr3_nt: TGTGCCAGTAGTGGGCCGGGAACAGATACGCAGTATTTT; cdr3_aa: CASSGPGTDTQYF
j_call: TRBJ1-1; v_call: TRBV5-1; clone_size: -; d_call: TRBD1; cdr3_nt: TGCGCCAGCAGTAGGGCAGGGGGTGTATGGACTGAAGCTTTCTTT; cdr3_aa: CASSRAGGVWTEAFF
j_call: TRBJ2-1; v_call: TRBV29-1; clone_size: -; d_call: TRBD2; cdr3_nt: TGCAGCGTTCTGACTAGCGTGGTGTATGAGCAGTTCTTC; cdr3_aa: CSVLTSVVYEQFF
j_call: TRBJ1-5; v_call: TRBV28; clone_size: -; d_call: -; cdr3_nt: TGTGCCAGCATAGCTAGCAATCAGCCCCAGCATTTT; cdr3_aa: CASIASNQPQHF
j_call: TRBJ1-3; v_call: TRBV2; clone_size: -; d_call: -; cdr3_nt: TGTGCCAGCAGTGTCTCAACTCGACAGTTCTCTGGAAACACCATATATTTT; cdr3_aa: CASSVSTRQFSGNTIYF
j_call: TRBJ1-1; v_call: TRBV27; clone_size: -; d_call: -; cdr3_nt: TGTGCCAGCCGCGGCAGCGTGAACACTGAAGCTTTCTTT; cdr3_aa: CASRGSVNTEAFF
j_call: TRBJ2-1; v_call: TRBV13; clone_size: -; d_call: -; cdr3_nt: TGTGCCAGCAGGAGGTCCGGCTCCTACAATGAGCAGTTCTTC; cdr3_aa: CASRRSGSYNEQFF
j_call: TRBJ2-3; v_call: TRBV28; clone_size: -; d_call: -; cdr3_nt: TGTGCCAGCAGTTTACCAGGACTACTCACAGATACGCAGTATTTT; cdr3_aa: CASSLPGLLTDTQYF
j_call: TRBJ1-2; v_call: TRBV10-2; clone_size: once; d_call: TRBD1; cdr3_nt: TGCGCCAGCAGAAAGGACAGGGACTATGGCTACACCTTC; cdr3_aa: CASRKDRDYGYTF
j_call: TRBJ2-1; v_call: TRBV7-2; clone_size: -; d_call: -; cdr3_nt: TGTGCCAGCAGCTTAGTGTCCGGAGGTGAGCAGTTCTTC; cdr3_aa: CASSLVSGGEQFF
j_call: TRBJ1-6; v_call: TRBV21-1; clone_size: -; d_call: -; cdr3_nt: TGTGCCAGCAGCATGAGTAGGACAGGGTCGAGTGCGAATTCACCCCTCCACTTT; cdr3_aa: CASSMSRTGSSANSPLHF
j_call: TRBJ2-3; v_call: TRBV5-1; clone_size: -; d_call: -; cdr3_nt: TGCGCCAGCAGCTTGGCAGGGGGGGATACGCAGTATTTT; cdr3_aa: CASSLAGGDTQYF
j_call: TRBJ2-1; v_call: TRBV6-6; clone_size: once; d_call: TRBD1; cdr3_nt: TGTGCCAGCAGTTACGATATGGGACAGGGATACAATGAGCAGTTCTTC; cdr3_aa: CASSYDMGQGYNEQFF
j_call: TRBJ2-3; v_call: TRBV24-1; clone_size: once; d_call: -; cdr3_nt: TGTGCAACCGCGGCAGGGCAAAGGACCACAGATACGCAGTATTTT; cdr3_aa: CATAAGQRTTDTQYF
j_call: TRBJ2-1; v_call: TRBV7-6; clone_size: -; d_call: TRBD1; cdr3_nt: TGTGCCAGCAGCTTGCGGACAGGGTACAATGAGCAGTTCTTC; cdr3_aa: CASSLRTGYNEQFF
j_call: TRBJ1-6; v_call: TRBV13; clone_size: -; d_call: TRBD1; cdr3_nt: TGTGCCAGCAGCTTCCAACCGGGACAGGCCAATTCACCCCTCCACTTT; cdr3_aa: CASSFQPGQANSPLHF
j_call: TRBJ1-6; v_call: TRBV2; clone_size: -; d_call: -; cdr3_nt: TGTGCCAGCAGTGACAGGGTGGACTCACCCCTCCACTTT; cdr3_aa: CASSDRVDSPLHF
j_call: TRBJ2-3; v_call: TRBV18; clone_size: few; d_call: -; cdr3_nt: TGTGCCAGCTCACCCGGCAGGGGAGTAACAGATACGCAGTATTTT; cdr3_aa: CASSPGRGVTDTQYF
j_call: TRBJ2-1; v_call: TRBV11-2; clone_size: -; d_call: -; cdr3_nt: TGTGCCAGCAGCTCCCACCGAGACGCGGGTCGGTTCTTC; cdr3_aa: CASSSHRDAGRFF
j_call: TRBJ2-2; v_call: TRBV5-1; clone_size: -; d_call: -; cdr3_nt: TGCGCCAGCAGCTTATCGGTTTCTAACACCGGGGAGCTGTTTTTT; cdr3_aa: CASSLSVSNTGELFF
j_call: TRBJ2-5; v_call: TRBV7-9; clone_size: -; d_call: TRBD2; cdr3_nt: TGTGCCAGCAGCCTGGGGAGGGACCAGTACTTC; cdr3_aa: CASSLGRDQYF
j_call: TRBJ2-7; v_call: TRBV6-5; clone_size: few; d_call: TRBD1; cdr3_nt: TGTGCCAGCAGTAGGGACAGGATAACCTACGAGCAGTACTTC; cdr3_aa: CASSRDRITYEQYF
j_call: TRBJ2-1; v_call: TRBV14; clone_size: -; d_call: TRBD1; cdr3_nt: TGTGCCAGCAGCCTCCCGGGACAGGGGGTTTACAATGAGCAGTTCTTC; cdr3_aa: CASSLPGQGVYNEQFF
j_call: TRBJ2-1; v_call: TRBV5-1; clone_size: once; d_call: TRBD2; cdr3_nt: TGCGCCAGCAGCTTGGGAGCGGGGTTCTCCTACAATGAGCAGTTCTTC; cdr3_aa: CASSLGAGFSYNEQFF
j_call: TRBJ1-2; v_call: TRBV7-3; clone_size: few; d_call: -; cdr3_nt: TGTGCCAGCAGCCTTACAGCGGGCCAGGACTACACCTTC; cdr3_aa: CASSLTAGQDYTF
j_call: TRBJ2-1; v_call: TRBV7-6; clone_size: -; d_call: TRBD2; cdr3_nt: TGTGCCAGCAGCTCCGGGCCAGAGCGGGACTACAATGAGCAGTTCTTC; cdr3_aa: CASSSGPERDYNEQFF
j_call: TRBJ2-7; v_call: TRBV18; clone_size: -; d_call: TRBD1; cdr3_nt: TGTGCCAGCTCACAGGGACAGGGATCCCCCTACGAGCAGTACTTC; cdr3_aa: CASSQGQGSPYEQYF
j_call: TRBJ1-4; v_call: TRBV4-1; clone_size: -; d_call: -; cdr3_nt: TGCGCCAGCAGCCAGAACAGTGCAACTAATGAAAAACTGTTTTTT; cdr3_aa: CASSQNSATNEKLFF
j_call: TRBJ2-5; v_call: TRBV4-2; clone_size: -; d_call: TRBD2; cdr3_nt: TGTGCCAGCAGCCAAGCGGTCGCCGGCGCGGGGGGGGAGACCCAGTACTTC; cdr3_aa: CASSQAVAGAGGETQYF
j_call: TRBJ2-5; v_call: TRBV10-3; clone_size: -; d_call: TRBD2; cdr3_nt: TGTGCCATCAGTGAGTCTGCGGGGGATATCCAAGAGACCCAGTACTTC; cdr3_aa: CAISESAGDIQETQYF
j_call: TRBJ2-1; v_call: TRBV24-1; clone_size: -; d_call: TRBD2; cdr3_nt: TGTGCCACCAGTGATTTAACGACTAGCGACTCCTACAATGAGCAGTTCTTC; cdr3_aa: CATSDLTTSDSYNEQFF
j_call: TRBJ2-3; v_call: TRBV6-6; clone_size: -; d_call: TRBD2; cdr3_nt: TGTGCCAGCAGTCCACAGCGGGGGGGTATGACAGATACGCAGTATTTT; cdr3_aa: CASSPQRGGMTDTQYF
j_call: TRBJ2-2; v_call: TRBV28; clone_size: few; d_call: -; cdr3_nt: TGTGCCAGCAGCTCCTCTTACAGGGTGACCGGGGAGCTGTTTTTT; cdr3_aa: CASSSSYRVTGELFF
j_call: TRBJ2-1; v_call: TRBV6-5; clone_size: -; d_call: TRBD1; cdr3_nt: TGTGCCAGCAGCTCAGGGGGCTTCTACAATGAGCAGTTCTTC; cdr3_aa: CASSSGGFYNEQFF
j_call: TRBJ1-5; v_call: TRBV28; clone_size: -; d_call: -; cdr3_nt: TGTGCCAGCAGCGGGGCGGGGGAACGTCAGCCCCAGCATTTT; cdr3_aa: CASSGAGERQPQHF